Shown below are 26 T cell receptor beta chains from a single sample sequenced in a study of T cells after yellow fever vaccination. TCRdb processed the 5' RACE reads anew with MiXCR; each CDR3 protein has one entry. Among some 160,000 distinct CDR3 sequences listed, roughly a tenth were seen once. Sample: CD8+ T cells sorted from PBMCs, taken 45 days after the yellow fever booster vaccination. All receptors come from a young man who received the YFV17D yellow fever vaccine.

This chain joins TRBV7-9 and TRBJ2-7, with D possibly TRBD1 on 6 matching bases. V lost 0 bases and J lost 3, with 12 bases in between. This CDR3 spans 15 amino acids. Germline-derived CDR1 and CDR2 are SEHNR and FQNEAQ (reference sequence). The CDR3 reads CASSLASQGHYEQYF. The CDR3 DNA reads TGTGCCAGCAGCTTAGCGAGTCAGGGGCACTACGAGCAGTACTTC.

This clonotype was detected ten times or more. J is TRBJ2-6 and V is TRBV4-2, with no clear D. Looked up from germline, CDR1 is LGHNA and CDR2 is YNFKEQ. CDR3 length equals 16 residues. The V end was cut by 0 bases, the J end by 1 base, with 7 bases between. Written as DNA, the CDR3 is TGTGCCAGCAGCCAAGATCTGGATTCTGGGGCCAACGTCCTGACTTTC. It codes for CASSQDLDSGANVLTF.

A few counts support this clonotype. V usage is TRBV28 and J usage is TRBJ1-2, with 12 bases fitting TRBD1. V lost 2 bases and J lost 5; bases outside the gene matches: 18. Germline assignment: CDR1 MDHEN and CDR2 SYDVKM. The CDR3 has 20 amino acids. The CDR3 here is CASSLGTGQGAPRGLYGYTF. The CDR3 DNA follows: TGTGCCAGCAGTTTAGGGACGGGACAGGGGGCGCCCCGTGGCCTTTATGGCTACACCTTC.

The rearrangement uses TRBV7-9 and TRBJ1-5; unclear D gene. The CDR3 contains 13 residues. V gave up 2 bases and J gave up 5 bases, with 7 bases separating them. Germline V gene sequence: CDR1 SEHNR, CDR2 FQNEAQ (reference sequence). The chain's CDR3 is CASSLSGDQPQHF. In nucleotides, the CDR3 is TGTGCCAGCAGCTTAAGCGGCGATCAGCCCCAGCATTTT.

The chain joins TRBV5-1 to TRBJ1-2, with a tentative D call TRBD1 (5 bases). V shed 1 base and J shed 1 base, with 14 bases lying between them. The V gene's germline CDR1 is SGHRS and CDR2 YFSETQ. This CDR3 is 16 amino acids long. The CDR3 nucleotides read TGCGCCAGCAGCTTGACAGGTGCTACTATTAACTATGGCTACACCTTC. Translating it yields CASSLTGATINYGYTF. Combining the CDR3 with reference TRBV5-1 and TRBJ1-2 gives the whole variable domain KAGVTQTPRYLIKTRGQQVTLSCSPISGHRSVSWYQQTPGQGLQFLFEYFSETQRNKGNFPGRFSGRQFSNSRSEMNVSTLELGDSALYLCASSLTGATINYGYTFGSGTRLTVV.

This clonotype was seen a few times. This chain joins TRBV4-3 and TRBJ2-1, with D possibly TRBD1 on 5 matching bases. The CDR3 sequence is 15 residues long. Trimming pared 4 bases from V and 0 bases from J, leaving 10 bases between. Germline assignment: CDR1 LGHNA and CDR2 YSLEER. CDR3 sequence (DNA): TGCGCCAGCAGCCTTCAGGGAAGCTCCTACAATGAGCAGTTCTTC. Protein sequence: CASSLQGSSYNEQFF.

In its sample, this clonotype was seen a few times. The rearrangement joins TRBV27 to TRBJ2-1; 8 bases fit TRBD1. The CDR3 extends over 16 amino acids. Germline CDR1 reads MNHEY; CDR2 reads SMNVEV (reference sequence). J was trimmed by 9 bases and V by 5 bases; bases with no gene match: 15. In DNA form, the CDR3 reads TGTGCCAGCAGTACCTCCCTGACAGGGGATGTCAGTGAGCAGTTCTTC. It encodes CASSTSLTGDVSEQFF.

Only a few counts were recorded for this clonotype. The rearrangement links TRBV6-2 or TRBV6-3 to TRBJ2-7, with a weak D call TRBD1 (5 bases). The V gene's germline CDR1 is MNHEY and CDR2 SVGEGT. The CDR3 covers 14 residues. V lost 8 bases to trimming and J lost 1 base, with 15 bases between them. The CDR3 nucleotides are TGTGCCAGCTCTGTTCAGACAGTTTCCTACGAGCAGTACTTC. Its translation: CASSVQTVSYEQYF.

This clonotype has only a few counts. The chain links TRBV5-1 to TRBJ2-1; 7 positions match TRBD2. V was clipped by 2 bases and J by 11 bases; unmatched bases: 13. The CDR3 totals 15 residues. Germline CDR1 and CDR2: SGHRS and YFSETQ. CDR3 sequence (DNA): TGCGCCAGCAGCTTCAGCCGCAATTCAGCGGGGAAGCAGTTCTTC. As protein: CASSFSRNSAGKQFF.

This clonotype was observed many times. The chain couples TRBV10-3 to TRBJ2-7, with D perhaps matching TRBD2 (6 bases). The V gene lost 9 bases and the J gene lost 0 bases, with 12 bases spanning the gap. This CDR3 has 13 residues. The germline gives CDR1 ENHRY, CDR2 SYGVKD. CDR3 protein: CAIRAGSSYEQYV. The CDR3 nucleotides are TGTGCCATACGGGCGGGGAGCTCCTACGAGCAGTACGTC.

The chain recombines TRBV4-3 with TRBJ2-1, with TRBD2 as a possible D gene (6 bases). This CDR3 contains 17 residues. Germline V CDR1 and CDR2: LGHNA, YSLEER. Between the trimmed V and J ends, which lost 0 bases and 0 bases, there was a span of 12 bases. In DNA form, the CDR3 reads TGCGCCAGCAGCCAAGATAGCGGTAGTAGCTCCTACAATGAGCAGTTCTTC. Residues: CASSQDSGSSSYNEQFF.

The chain combines TRBV11-2 with TRBJ2-1, with D uncertain. The germline V gene encodes CDR1 SGHAT and CDR2 FQNNGV. This CDR3 region has 14 residues. Trimming took off 0 bases at V and 9 bases at J, with 12 bases between the two ends. The CDR3 sequence: CASSLEGELREQFF. The CDR3 DNA follows: TGTGCCAGCAGCTTAGAAGGAGAATTACGTGAGCAGTTCTTC.

The chain combines TRBV4-3 with TRBJ1-2; 7 positions match TRBD1. CDR3 length equals 16 residues. Germline V lookup: CDR1 LGHNA, CDR2 YSLEER. Unmatched junction bases numbered 8, after V lost 0 bases and J lost 4 bases. CDR3 in DNA: TGCGCCAGCAGCCAAGATGGCGGGACAGATGTCTATGGCTACACCTTC. Translation: CASSQDGGTDVYGYTF.

A few counts support this clonotype. V usage is TRBV5-4 and J usage is TRBJ2-5; 10 bases are a match to TRBD2. This CDR3 contains 15 residues. Germline trimming cut 4 bases from V and 2 bases from J; bases unmatched to any gene: 5. CDR1 is SGHNT and CDR2 is YYREEE in the germline V gene (reference sequence). Written as DNA, the CDR3 is TGTGCCAGCAGCGAGATAGCGGGGGGTCAAGAGACCCAGTACTTC. Its protein product is CASSEIAGGQETQYF.

CDR3 amino acids: CASSFAGGSSYNEQFF. DNA of the CDR3: TGTGCCAGCAGTTTTGCGGGGGGTAGCTCCTACAATGAGCAGTTCTTC. The chain couples TRBV27 to TRBJ2-1, with 8 bases matching TRBD2. The V gene's germline CDR1 is MNHEY and CDR2 SMNVEV (reference sequence). Trimming at V came to 3 bases and at J to 0 bases, leaving 4 bases not matched to a gene. This CDR3 spans 16 amino acids.

This clonotype was observed a few times. The J gene is TRBJ2-5, the V gene TRBV7-2; 7 nucleotides line up with TRBD2. The CDR3 covers 14 residues. J was trimmed by 5 bases and V by 5 bases; bases with no gene match: 8. Germline V lookup: CDR1 SGHTA, CDR2 FQGNSA. The CDR3, as DNA: TGTGCCAGCAGCCTACCCTGGCGGGGGGAGACCCAGTACTTC. The encoded protein is CASSLPWRGETQYF.

This clonotype has ten or more counts. V and J are TRBV5-1 and TRBJ1-2; 9 bases map to TRBD1. Per germline, CDR1 SGHRS and CDR2 YFSETQ. The CDR3 has 13 residues. V dropped 1 base and J dropped 6; count of bases not matched to a gene: 1. CDR3 region: CASSLTGGNGYTF. The CDR3, as DNA: TGCGCCAGCAGCTTGACAGGGGGCAATGGCTACACCTTC.

The chain is built from TRBV4-1 and TRBJ2-5, with D tentatively TRBD1 (5 bases). The CDR3 has 17 amino acids. Per the germline V gene, CDR1 is MGHRA and CDR2 is YSYEKL. The V end lost 5 bases, the J end lost 5 bases, and 24 bases lay between the germline ends. The DNA of the CDR3 is TGCGCCAGCAGCTCCACCAGGGCAGAAGGCCCTGGGGAGACCCAGTACTTC. It yields the protein CASSSTRAEGPGETQYF.

At least ten counts were recorded for this clonotype. The chain has TRBV7-9 and TRBJ2-1; weak D call: TRBD1 (7 bases). Trimming took off 4 bases at V and 12 bases at J, with 13 bases between the two ends. Germline assignment: CDR1 SEHNR and CDR2 FQNEAQ (reference sequence). This CDR3 contains 12 residues. CDR3 in amino acids: CASSYTGDWQFF. DNA for the CDR3: TGTGCCAGCAGCTATACAGGGGACTGGCAGTTCTTC.

This clonotype was detected a few times. The chain has TRBV25-1 and TRBJ2-6; D is uncertain. Germline CDR1 and CDR2: MGHDK and SYGVNS. The V end was cut by 4 bases, the J end by 2 bases, with 9 bases between. The CDR3 covers 15 residues. CDR3 coding DNA: TGTGCCAGCAGTGTTCAAGGGACTGGGGCCAACGTCCTGACTTTC. It specifies CASSVQGTGANVLTF.

In its sample, this clonotype was seen a few times. This chain links TRBV6-2 or TRBV6-3 with TRBJ1-5; no firm D call. V was trimmed by 0 bases and J by 2 bases, leaving 8 bases between them. Germline V gives CDR1 MNHEY, CDR2 SVGEGT. The CDR3 extends over 15 amino acids. The CDR3 sequence: CASSYSGSGNQPQHF. CDR3 nucleotides: TGTGCCAGCAGTTACTCGGGGAGCGGCAATCAGCCCCAGCATTTT.

This clonotype was detected many times. This chain connects TRBV7-9 to TRBJ2-7; tentatively, D is TRBD1 (6 bases). V was pared by 6 bases and J by 1 base, with 7 bases between. CDR3 length: 12 amino acids. Germline loops: CDR1 SEHNR, CDR2 FQNEAQ (reference sequence). In DNA, the CDR3 is TGTGCCAGCAGTCAGGGGTCCTACGAGCAGTACGTC. Encoded protein: CASSQGSYEQYV.

The chain recombines TRBV29-1 with TRBJ1-1, with 8 bases lining up with TRBD1. Trimming removed 6 bases from V and 1 base from J; junction bases left unmatched: 4. The CDR3 contains 13 residues. Germline CDR1 reads SQVTM; CDR2 reads ANQGSEA. The CDR3 DNA reads as TGCAGCGTACGGACAGGGACGAACACTGAAGCTTTCTTT. Translated, it gives CSVRTGTNTEAFF. Supplemented by reference TRBV29-1 and TRBJ1-1, the full variable domain reads SAVISQKPSRDICQRGTSLTIQCQVDSQVTMMFWYRQQPGQSLTLIATANQGSEATYESGFVIDKFPISRPNLTFSTLTVSNMSPEDSSIYLCSVRTGTNTEAFFGQGTRLTVV.

This clonotype was seen just once. V is TRBV7-9 and J is TRBJ2-5, with D uncertain. Trimming took off 5 bases at V and 5 bases at J, with 9 bases between the two ends. CDR1 and CDR2 from the germline V gene are SEHNR and FQNEAQ (reference sequence). The CDR3 extends over 12 amino acids. CDR3 nucleotide sequence: TGTGCCAGCAGCCCTCAGAGGGAGACCCAGTACTTC. Residues: CASSPQRETQYF. The full variable domain, completed using reference TRBV7-9 and TRBJ2-5, is DTGVSQNPRHKITKRGQNVTFRCDPISEHNRLYWYRQTLGQGPEFLTYFQNEAQLEKSRLLSDRFSAERPKGSFSTLEIQRTEQGDSAMYLCASSPQRETQYFGPGTRLLVL.

The V and J genes are TRBV7-2 and TRBJ2-3, with D perhaps matching TRBD1 (5 bases). Germline-derived CDR1 and CDR2 are SGHTA and FQGNSA. Trimming cost V 6 bases and J 4 bases, with 17 bases left between them. The CDR3 sequence is 15 residues long. The CDR3 nucleotides read TGTGCCAGCAGACCCGACAGTCCCCGGGCAGATACGCAGTATTTT. It translates to CASRPDSPRADTQYF.

The gene calls are TRBV25-1 and TRBJ2-1, with TRBD2 matching over 9 bases. CDR1 and CDR2 (germline): MGHDK, SYGVNS. Trimming at V came to 1 base and at J to 4 bases, leaving 2 bases not matched to a gene. CDR3 length: 15 residues. The CDR3 bases are TGTGCCAGCAGTGAATTTAGCGGGGGTTACAATGAGCAGTTCTTC. It encodes CASSEFSGGYNEQFF.